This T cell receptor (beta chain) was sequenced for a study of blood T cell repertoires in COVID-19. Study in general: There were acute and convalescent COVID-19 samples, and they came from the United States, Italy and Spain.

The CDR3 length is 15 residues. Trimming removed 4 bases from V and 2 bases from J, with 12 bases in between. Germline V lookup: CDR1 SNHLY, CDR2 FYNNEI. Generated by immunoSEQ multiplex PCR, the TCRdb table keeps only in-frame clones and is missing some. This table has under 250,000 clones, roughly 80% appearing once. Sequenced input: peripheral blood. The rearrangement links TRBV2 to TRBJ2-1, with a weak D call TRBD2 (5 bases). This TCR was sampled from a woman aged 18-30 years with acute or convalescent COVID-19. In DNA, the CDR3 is TGTGCCAGCAGTGTCGTGGGAGAAGCCTACAATGAGCAGTTCTTC. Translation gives CASSVVGEAYNEQFF.